These 18 T cell receptor beta chains share one sample of origin, sequenced in a study of beta chain features in type 1 diabetes. Of the isolated RNA, all was reverse transcribed, and so the sequenced material was expressed TCRB transcripts. Sequenced by immunoSEQ multiplex PCR; TCRdb stores in-frame clones only, minus some. The repertoire holds about 620,000 clones, 15% to 19% seen once, with 0.093% in the top ten. The sequenced sample was naive CD4+ T cells from blood. The source is a man between 18 and 35 years old in good health.

There are a few counts of this clone. The chain couples TRBV28 to TRBJ2-1; the D gene is possibly TRBD1 (6 bases). This CDR3 is 15 amino acids long. Germline CDR1 reads MDHEN; CDR2 reads SYDVKM. The V and J ends lost 5 bases and 3 bases respectively, with 14 bases between them. Written as DNA, the CDR3 is TGTGCCAGCAGTCTCAGGGGCCCAGGCTACAATGAGCAGTTCTTC. Its translation: CASSLRGPGYNEQFF.

The V gene is TRBV20-1, the J gene TRBJ2-5, with 7 nucleotides matching TRBD2. V lost 5 bases to trimming and J lost 7 bases; unmatched junction nucleotides: 1. The CDR3 runs to 10 residues. CDR1 and CDR2 (germline): DFQATT, SNEGSKA (reference sequence). For the CDR3, the DNA is TGCAGTGCTGGGGGGGGGACCCAGTACTTC. It translates to CSAGGGTQYF.

The chain is built from TRBV7-2 and TRBJ2-1; D unresolved. Trimming stripped 3 bases from V and 4 bases from J, with 19 bases between. The CDR3 runs 17 residues. Germline loops: CDR1 SGHTA, CDR2 FQGNSA. CDR3 in DNA: TGTGCCAGCAGCTTGGTCGTCGGGTCATCCTGGTACAATGAGCAGTTCTTC. Protein: CASSLVVGSSWYNEQFF. Full variable domain (outside the CDR3, taken from reference TRBV7-2 and TRBJ2-1): GAGVSQSPSNKVTEKGKDVELRCDPISGHTALYWYRQSLGQGLEFLIYFQGNSAPDKSGLPSDRFSAERTGGSVSTLTIQRTQQEDSAVYLCASSLVVGSSWYNEQFFGPGTRLTVL.

This rearrangement joins TRBV7-9 to TRBJ1-1; maybe TRBD1 (6 bases). Germline lookup yields CDR1 SEHNR and CDR2 FQNEAQ (reference sequence). V lost 0 bases, J lost 5 bases, and 10 bases lay in between. This CDR3 comprises 14 residues. The DNA for the CDR3 is TGTGCCAGCAGCTTAGCGGGGGCGCGAACTGAAGCTTTCTTT. Translating it yields CASSLAGARTEAFF. Based on the CDR3 plus reference TRBV7-9 and TRBJ1-1, the full variable domain is DTGVSQNPRHKITKRGQNVTFRCDPISEHNRLYWYRQTLGQGPEFLTYFQNEAQLEKSRLLSDRFSAERPKGSFSTLEIQRTEQGDSAMYLCASSLAGARTEAFFGQGTRLTVV.

This clone showed up just a few times. V is TRBV30 and J is TRBJ2-6; D is unclear. Germline V lookup: CDR1 GTSNPN, CDR2 SVGIG (reference sequence). The CDR3 sequence is 13 residues long. Trimming cost V 5 bases and J 2 bases, with 7 bases left between them. In DNA, the CDR3 is TGTGCCTGGGGACGCGCTGGGGCCAACGTCCTGACTTTC. Translation gives CAWGRAGANVLTF.

This clone was counted between two and nine times. The rearrangement uses TRBV5-1 and TRBJ2-1; 8 nucleotides line up with TRBD1. The V gene end was trimmed by 3 bases and the J gene end by 0 bases; junction bases not matched to a gene: 11. The CDR3 consists of 18 residues. Germline values: CDR1 SGHRS, CDR2 YFSETQ. The CDR3 DNA reads TGCGCCAGCAGCTCGCAGCCTAGGACAGGGCTCTCCTACAATGAGCAGTTCTTC. Translation: CASSSQPRTGLSYNEQFF.

This clone occurred many times. The chain carries TRBV12-5 and TRBJ2-1; D unresolved. The CDR3 has 17 amino acids. The germline V gene has CDR1 LGHNT and CDR2 FRNRAP. Between the trimmed V and J ends, which lost 5 bases and 8 bases, there was a span of 25 bases. CDR3 bases: TGTGCTAGTGGTCTCCGCCTGCCGGGCCCCCGAGCCCATGAGCAGTTCTTC. It yields the protein CASGLRLPGPRAHEQFF.

The rearrangement uses TRBV5-6 and TRBJ2-7; 7 nucleotides align to TRBD2. V lost 1 base and J lost 2; bases outside the gene matches: 6. Germline lookup yields CDR1 SGHDT and CDR2 YYEEEE. The CDR3 has 15 amino acids. This chain's CDR3 is CASSLNQGGAYEQYF. The CDR3 nucleotides are TGTGCCAGCAGCTTGAACCAGGGAGGGGCCTACGAGCAGTACTTC.

This clone was counted between two and nine times. This chain connects TRBV6-5 to TRBJ2-2; D is ambiguous. Germline CDR1 reads MNHEY; CDR2 reads SVGAGI. The CDR3 covers 12 residues. V was trimmed by 6 bases and J by 6 bases, leaving 8 bases between them. The CDR3 sequence: CASRSNAGELFF. CDR3 bases: TGTGCCAGCAGATCAAACGCCGGGGAGCTGTTTTTT.

The chain combines TRBV9 with TRBJ2-2, with D tentatively TRBD2 (6 bases). The V and J ends lost 0 bases and 6 bases respectively, with 12 bases between them. This CDR3 is built from 15 residues. Germline V gives CDR1 SGDLS, CDR2 YYNGEE. The CDR3 loop reads CASSVGGGIPGELFF. The CDR3 DNA is TGTGCCAGCAGCGTAGGTGGAGGGATCCCCGGGGAGCTGTTTTTT.

The rearrangement uses TRBV6-1 and TRBJ1-2; D is ambiguous. The CDR3 contains 16 residues. V dropped 2 bases and J dropped 4 bases, with 17 bases sitting between them. In germline, CDR1 is MNHNS, CDR2 SASEGT. CDR3 sequence: CASSENMNGLIYGYTF. DNA of the CDR3: TGTGCCAGCAGTGAAAATATGAACGGACTAATCTATGGCTACACCTTC.

In DNA, the CDR3 is TGTGCCAGCAGTTTACCGGACAGAGTTTACGAGCAGTACTTC. Its protein is CASSLPDRVYEQYF. The chain uses TRBV28 and TRBJ2-7, with a weak D call TRBD1 (6 bases). CDR1 MDHEN and CDR2 SYDVKM come from the germline V gene. This CDR3 comprises 14 residues. V lost 2 bases and J lost 4, with 12 bases in between.

This chain joins TRBV4-1 and TRBJ1-3; a weak D match, TRBD1 (5 bases). From germline, CDR1 is MGHRA and CDR2 YSYEKL. This CDR3 has 17 amino acids. V was clipped by 6 bases and J by 0 bases, with 18 bases between them. DNA for the CDR3: TGCGCCAGCAGACTCAAGGGGACGGCCAGCTCTGGAAACACCATATATTTT. Protein: CASRLKGTASSGNTIYF.

The chain joins TRBV5-4 to TRBJ2-5; D is undetermined. V shed 4 bases and J shed 6 bases, with 13 bases lying between them. Germline CDR1 SGHNT, CDR2 YYREEE (reference sequence). CDR3 length: 13 residues. In DNA form, the CDR3 reads TGTGCCAGCAGCCTTCCCGGCTTGAAGACCCAGTACTTC. As protein: CASSLPGLKTQYF.

There are a few counts of this clone. The CDR3 coding sequence is TGTGCCAGCAGCCAGAGACCCGGGACTAGCGGGAGGACCTCCTACAATGAGCAGTTCTTC. Its protein product is CASSQRPGTSGRTSYNEQFF. V and J are TRBV14 and TRBJ2-1; TRBD2 agrees at 15 bases. Germline trimming cut 3 bases from V and 0 bases from J; bases unmatched to any gene: 9. Germline lookup yields CDR1 SGHDN and CDR2 FVKESK. The length of the CDR3 is 20 residues.

The chain combines TRBV2 with TRBJ2-7; D perhaps matches TRBD1 (5 bases). The germline gives CDR1 SNHLY, CDR2 FYNNEI. Trimming shortened V by 7 bases and J by 4 bases, and 8 bases separated the two germline ends. This CDR3 is built from 11 residues. This CDR3 reads CASIRAYEQYF. In nucleotides, the CDR3 is TGTGCCAGCATCAGGGCGTACGAGCAGTACTTC.

The rearrangement links TRBV5-1 to TRBJ2-7; D may match TRBD1 or TRBD2 (5 bases each). Germline-derived CDR1 and CDR2 are SGHRS and YFSETQ. Trimming stripped 3 bases from V and 1 base from J, with 14 bases between. The CDR3 length is 15 residues. The CDR3 loop is CASSSVRELSYEQYF. CDR3 nucleotide sequence: TGCGCCAGCAGCTCCGTCAGGGAGTTGTCCTACGAGCAGTACTTC.

This clone has only a few counts. V is TRBV15 and J is TRBJ1-2; tentatively, D is TRBD1 (5 bases). The ends were cut back, 0 bases at V and 4 bases at J, with 9 bases in the middle. CDR1 is LNHNV, CDR2 YYDKDF, per germline (reference sequence). The CDR3 is 14 amino acids. CDR3 region: CATSRDKQGYGYTF. The CDR3 nucleotides read TGTGCCACCAGCAGAGATAAGCAGGGCTATGGCTACACCTTC.